The rows below give T cell receptor delta chains drawn from one sample of a study of Vδ1+ human thymocytes. TCRdb applied CATT to the multiplex PCR reads for clone calling. This sample has approximately 58,000 delta-chain clones; over 13% occur once, and the top ten carry 0.3% to 0.5%. The sequenced sample consisted of Vdelta1+ gamma-delta thymocytes from the thymus. The receptors come from a girl in the first two years of life who had congenital heart surgery. Both conserved end residues are part of each CDR3. D genes are given only for firm matches. Rows give clone size only sometimes, using once, few, many, or a class for an expanded clone.

- TRDJ1 TRDD3 TRDV1 CALGERSYDWGIYTDKLIF TGTGCTCTTGGGGAAAGATCCTACGACTGGGGGATATACACCGATAAACTCATCTTT
- TRDJ1 TRDD2 TRDV1 CALGELILPTSLGVPPVTDKLIF TGTGCTCTTGGGGAACTAATCCTTCCTACGTCGCTGGGGGTCCCGCCGGTCACCGATAAACTCATCTTT
few TRDJ1 TRDD3 TRDV1 CALGHPLHWGTEDTDKLIF TGTGCTCTTGGGCACCCTCTGCACTGGGGGACGGAAGACACCGATAAACTCATCTTT
few TRDJ1 TRDD3 TRDV1 CALGEVFPGGFPETDKLIF TGTGCTCTTGGGGAGGTCTTCCCTGGGGGATTTCCAGAAACCGATAAACTCATCTTT
few TRDJ1 TRDD3 TRDV1 CALGEKLPTDWGIRGKLIF TGTGCTCTTGGGGAAAAACTTCCTACAGACTGGGGGATACGCGGTAAACTCATCTTT
few TRDJ1 TRDD3 TRDV1 CALTGALLGDYCKLIF TGTGCCCTCACGGGCGCCCTCTTGGGGGATTATTGTAAACTCATCTTT
few TRDJ1 TRDD3 TRDV1 CALGAGPLPEGYFRRGDKLIF TGTGCTCTTGGGGCCGGTCCCTTACCGGAGGGATACTTCCGGAGGGGCGATAAACTCATCTTT
- TRDJ1 TRDD2 TRDV1 CALGPQNVPTDKLIF TGTGCTCTTGGGCCCCAAAATGTTCCTACGGATAAACTCATCTTT
- TRDJ1 - TRDV1 CALGAGEYTDKLIF TGTGCTCTTGGGGCTGGGGAATACACCGATAAACTCATCTTT
- TRDJ1 TRDD2 TRDV1 CALGEAFLRASVRTLLTDKFIF TGTGCTCTTGGGGAAGCCTTCCTACGGGCGTCTGTAAGAACCCTTCTAACCGATAAATTCATCTTT
- TRDJ1 TRDD3 TRDV1 CALGELFPSTSYGGYAWEELIF TGTGCTCTTGGGGAACTTTTTCCAAGCACCTCTTATGGGGGATACGCGTGGGAAGAACTCATCTTT
- TRDJ1 - TRDV1 CALGESGGTTSCGDKLIF TGTGCTCTTGGGGAAAGTGGAGGAACTACCTCATGCGGCGATAAACTCATCTTT
- TRDJ1 - TRDV1 CALGEPGGGLLEAAGYTDKLIF TGTGCTCTTGGGGAACCAGGCGGGGGGCTACTGGAGGCGGCTGGGTACACCGATAAACTCATCTTT
few TRDJ1 TRDD2 TRDV3 CAFRPSYLGGVMYTDKLIF TGTGCCTTTAGGCCTTCCTACCTGGGGGGAGTGATGTACACCGATAAACTCATCTTT
few TRDJ1 TRDD3 TRDV1 CALGEASTRDTQGTDKLIF TGTGCTCTTGGGGAGGCGAGTACGCGGGATACGCAAGGGACCGATAAACTCATCTTT
- TRDJ1 TRDD3 TRDV1 CALGELGGTPGSNGGGFYTDKLIF TGTGCTCTTGGGGAACTTGGCGGTACCCCCGGATCGAATGGTGGGGGATTCTACACCGATAAACTCATCTTT
- TRDJ1 - TRDV1 CALGEPFGLRPGGPYNTDKLIF TGTGCTCTTGGGGAACCATTCGGGCTACGTCCCGGGGGACCGTACAACACCGATAAACTCATCTTT
few TRDJ1 - TRDV1 CALGEIGSTHKLIF TGTGCTCTTGGGGAAATCGGGTCAACTCATAAACTCATCTTT
few TRDJ1 - TRDV1 CALGEPDSRPVGLRLHTDKLIF TGTGCTCTTGGGGAACCGGACTCTAGGCCCGTAGGTCTGAGACTACACACCGATAAACTCATCTTT
- TRDJ1 TRDD3 TRDV1 CALGSTRDTLTHPKQTSELIF TGTGCTCTTGGGAGCACAAGGGATACGCTTACCCACCCAAAACAAACATCTGAACTCATCTTT
- TRDJ1 TRDD3 TRDV1 CALGKSGPGLGETTDKLIF TGTGCTCTTGGGAAATCGGGCCCTGGGCTGGGGGAGACCACCGATAAACTCATCTTT
few TRDJ1 - TRDV1 CALGELVGPGGGYTDKLIF TGTGCTCTTGGGGAACTCGTGGGACCTGGTGGTGGGTACACCGATAAACTCATCTTT
- TRDJ1 TRDD3 TRAV29/DV5 CAASPTGGYFMCWLKLIF TGTGCAGCAAGCCCTACTGGGGGATACTTTATGTGCTGGCTGAAACTCATCTTT
few TRDJ1 - TRDV1 CALGEGRPGTGTDKLIF TGTGCTCTTGGGGAAGGCCGACCGGGGACGGGGACCGATAAACTCATCTTT
few TRDJ1 - TRDV1 CALGGLPGTDKLIF TGTGCTCTTGGGGGCCTTCCCGGAACCGATAAACTCATCTTT
- TRDJ1 - TRDV1 CALGVARPSYDRGIVGVYTDKLIF TGTGCTCTTGGGGTCGCACGGCCTTCCTACGACCGGGGGATAGTAGGGGTTTACACCGATAAACTCATCTTT
- TRDJ1 TRDD3 TRDV1 CALGELVLIRLGDTLNRPHPYTDKLIF TGTGCTCTTGGGGAACTAGTCCTAATAAGACTGGGGGATACGTTGAACCGCCCCCACCCTTACACCGATAAACTCATCTTT
few TRDJ1 TRDD3 TRDV1 CALGEPPVWGIPDKLIF TGTGCTCTGGGGGAACCCCCCGTCTGGGGGATACCCGATAAACTCATCTTT
- TRDJ1 TRDD3 TRDV1 CALGELTRSPYWGRMTHTDKLIF TGTGCTCTTGGGGAACTCACCAGGTCCCCATACTGGGGTAGGATGACCCACACCGATAAACTCATCTTT
- TRDJ1 TRDD3 TRDV1 CALGEPAPYWGIPHTDKLIF TGTGCTCTTGGGGAGCCAGCCCCGTACTGGGGGATACCTCACACCGATAAACTCATCTTT
- TRDJ1 TRDD3 TRDV1 CALGSLPAYWGMETTDKLIF TGTGCTCTTGGGTCCCTTCCGGCGTACTGGGGGATGGAAACCACCGATAAACTCATCTTT
few TRDJ1 TRDD3 TRDV1 CALGELISLVWGKPPTDKLIF TGTGCTCTTGGGGAACTAATATCCCTAGTCTGGGGGAAACCACCCACCGATAAACTCATCTTT
- TRDJ1 TRDD3 TRDV1 CALGEALPTLAGGYHTTDKLIF TGTGCTCTTGGGGAGGCCCTTCCTACTTTGGCTGGGGGATACCACACTACCGATAAACTCATCTTT
few TRDJ1 - TRDV1 CALGELPEVRLLEYTDKLIF TGTGCTCTTGGGGAACTGCCGGAGGTACGGTTACTGGAGTACACCGATAAACTCATCTTT
- TRDJ1 - TRDV1 CALGEKFPSLYLTTYTDKLIF TGTGCTCTTGGGGAAAAGTTTCCTTCCCTTTACTTGACAACGTACACCGATAAACTCATCTTT
- TRDJ1 TRDD3 TRDV1 CALGERVPPSGGVTDKLIF TGTGCTCTTGGGGAACGGGTCCCTCCCTCTGGGGGAGTAACCGATAAACTCATCTTT
few TRDJ1 TRDD3 TRDV1 CALGLRPPYWGSTRRGDKLIF TGTGCTCTTGGGCTCCGCCCTCCGTACTGGGGATCCACCCGAAGGGGCGATAAACTCATCTTT
few TRDJ1 - TRDV1 CALGGLPWGMPKLIF TGTGCTCTTGGGGGCCTTCCTTGGGGGATGCCTAAACTCATCTTT
- TRDJ1 - TRDV1 CALGELNTPLSGGILGLYTDKLIF TGTGCTCTTGGGGAACTTAACACCCCTCTCTCCGGAGGGATTTTGGGACTTTACACCGATAAACTCATCTTT